These 19 T cell receptor beta chains share one sample of origin, sequenced in a study of T-cell reconstitution after alpha-beta-depleted transplantation in children. As it was prepared, the TCRbeta library received unique molecular identifiers. TCRdb recomputed calls from the PCR reads with MiXCR, one row per CDR3 protein. The data show 500,000 to 750,000 distinct CDR3 sequences, with over 25% seen just once and under 45% held by the top ten. The sample consisted of PBMCs, taken before TCRalphabeta/CD19-depleted stem cell transplant. These TCRs come from a boy under two years old with Wiskott-Aldrich syndrome, due to receive a stem cell transplant.

This clonotype was detected many times. The chain couples TRBV7-2 to TRBJ2-3; weak D call: TRBD2 (5 bases). Germline lookup yields CDR1 SGHTA and CDR2 FQGNSA. The germline V and J ends were trimmed by 3 bases and 0 bases, with 10 bases remaining between them. This CDR3 has 15 amino acids. CDR3 bases: TGTGCCAGCAGCTTGGCGGGCTCTAGCACAGATACGCAGTATTTT. Encoded protein: CASSLAGSSTDTQYF.

CDR3 protein: CASSQVTGGYGYTF. The CDR3 nucleotides read TGTGCCAGCAGCCAAGTGACAGGGGGTTATGGCTACACCTTC. The chain recombines TRBV3-1 with TRBJ1-2; 9 bases are a match to TRBD1. This CDR3 comprises 14 residues. The V and J ends lost 1 base and 5 bases, in that order; junction bases with no gene match: 2. The V gene's germline CDR1 is LGHDT and CDR2 YNNKEL (reference sequence).

V is TRBV28 and J is TRBJ2-5; 9 bases align to TRBD2. The CDR3 has 13 amino acids. J gave up 7 bases and V 6 bases, and 6 bases lay outside the gene matches. Germline CDR1 is MDHEN and CDR2 is SYDVKM. The CDR3 reads CASRSSGKATQYF. The CDR3 nucleotides read TGTGCCAGCAGATCTAGCGGGAAGGCGACCCAGTACTTC.

The V and J genes are TRBV5-1 and TRBJ2-7; the D gene is possibly TRBD1 (6 bases). This CDR3 has 13 residues. Trimming stripped 4 bases from V and 1 base from J, with 9 bases between. Germline-derived CDR1 and CDR2 are SGHRS and YFSETQ. The CDR3 coding sequence is TGCGCCAGCAGCCGAAGGGGGTCCTACGAGCAGTACTTC. This codes for CASSRRGSYEQYF.

This clonotype was seen just once. The chain carries TRBV14 and TRBJ2-1; D gene uncertain. Trimming removed 1 base at V and 1 base at J, with 8 bases between. CDR3 length: 15 residues. Germline V CDR1 and CDR2: SGHDN, FVKESK. The CDR3 DNA is TGTGCCAGCAGCCAAGTTAGGGTTTCCTACAATGAGCAGTTCTTC. Amino acids: CASSQVRVSYNEQFF. The full variable domain, in which reference TRBV14 and TRBJ2-1 provide the parts outside the CDR3, is EAGVTQFPSHSVIEKGQTVTLRCDPISGHDNLYWYRRVMGKEIKFLLHFVKESKQDESGMPNNRFLAERTGGTYSTLKVQPAELEDSGVYFCASSQVRVSYNEQFFGPGTRLTVL.

This clonotype appeared a few times. J is TRBJ1-1 and V is TRBV28; D gene ambiguous. Trimming left V 6 bases short and J 3 bases short, with 11 bases between. Germline V gives CDR1 MDHEN, CDR2 SYDVKM. The CDR3 loop spans 13 amino acids. CDR3: CASRMVFYTEAFF. DNA for the CDR3: TGTGCCAGCAGAATGGTTTTTTACACTGAAGCTTTCTTT.

This chain connects TRBV6-1 to TRBJ2-1, with 9 nucleotides matching TRBD1. The CDR3 spans 15 residues. Germline CDR1 is MNHNS and CDR2 is SASEGT. V was pared by 8 bases and J by 3 bases, with 8 bases of the junction left unmatched. The CDR3: CASWGQGAHYNEQFF. The CDR3 DNA is TGTGCCAGCTGGGGACAGGGCGCTCACTACAATGAGCAGTTCTTC.

The genes are TRBV5-1 and TRBJ1-2; TRBD1 matches at 9 bases. Germline assignment: CDR1 SGHRS and CDR2 YFSETQ. V trimming: 0 bases; J trimming: 4 bases; junction bases outside the gene matches: 10. This CDR3 has 17 residues. The chain's CDR3 is CASSLGTGVPTRYGYTF. The CDR3 DNA sequence: TGCGCCAGCAGCTTGGGGACAGGGGTCCCCACCCGCTATGGCTACACCTTC.

The table lists this clonotype with a count of one. The chain has TRBV20-1 and TRBJ2-3; D uncertain. CDR1 and CDR2 from the germline V gene are DFQATT and SNEGSKA (reference sequence). This CDR3 comprises 14 residues. The V gene lost 8 bases and the J gene lost 2 bases, with 17 bases spanning the gap. Here the CDR3 DNA reads TGCAGTCCCCTAGGCAAGGCCTACACAGATACGCAGTATTTT. Its protein product is CSPLGKAYTDTQYF.

There are a few counts of this clonotype. The chain is built from TRBV20-1 and TRBJ2-3, with TRBD2 matching over 8 bases. V was pared by 1 base and J by 0 bases, with 9 bases of the junction left unmatched. Germline V gene lookup returns CDR1 DFQATT and CDR2 SNEGSKA (reference sequence). The CDR3 loop spans 17 amino acids. CDR3 coding DNA: TGCAGTGCTAGAGGACAGAGGACTAGCTTTAGCACAGATACGCAGTATTTT. Translation: CSARGQRTSFSTDTQYF.

The CDR3 spells CASSIRELAGVRHIQYF. CDR3 sequence (DNA): TGTGCCAGTAGTATCCGAGAACTAGCGGGAGTTCGCCACATTCAGTACTTC. The chain combines TRBV19 with TRBJ2-4; 11 bases fit TRBD2. The CDR3 sequence is 17 residues long. V was clipped by 3 bases and J by 8 bases; unmatched bases: 12. Germline CDR1 and CDR2: LNHDA and SQIVND (reference sequence). Filled out from reference TRBV19 and TRBJ2-4, the complete variable domain reads DGGITQSPKYLFRKEGQNVTLSCEQNLNHDAMYWYRQDPGQGLRLIYYSQIVNDFQKGDIAEGYSVSREKKESFPLTVTSAQKNPTAFYLCASSIRELAGVRHIQYFGAGTRLSVL.

This clonotype was observed a few times. The chain uses TRBV20-1 and TRBJ1-5; TRBD1 might be the D (5 bases). Looked up from germline, CDR1 is DFQATT and CDR2 is SNEGSKA (reference sequence). CDR3 length: 13 residues. Trimming took 1 base from V and 1 from J, leaving 5 bases between them. Here the CDR3 reads CSARGQSNQPQHF. The CDR3 DNA follows: TGCAGTGCTAGAGGACAGAGCAATCAGCCCCAGCATTTT.

The V gene is TRBV12-3 or TRBV12-4, the J gene TRBJ2-5, with D perhaps matching TRBD1 (5 bases). The V and J ends lost 7 bases and 5 bases respectively, with 11 bases between them. This CDR3 is 12 amino acids long. CDR3 coding DNA: TGTGCCAGCACCAGGGTGGGGGAGACCCAGTACTTC. It is translated as CASTRVGETQYF.

V is TRBV5-1 and J is TRBJ2-7; a weak D match, TRBD2 (6 bases). CDR1 is SGHRS and CDR2 is YFSETQ in the germline V gene. The CDR3 is 14 residues long. V lost 4 bases, J lost 6 bases, and 17 bases lay in between. Here the CDR3 reads CASSRAGLEGEQYF. The CDR3 bases are TGCGCCAGCAGCCGGGCAGGGTTGGAGGGCGAGCAGTACTTC.

This clonotype was seen a few times. V gene TRBV10-3 combines with J gene TRBJ2-3, with D unresolved. This CDR3 comprises 13 residues. Per germline, CDR1 ENHRY and CDR2 SYGVKD. The V and J ends lost 6 bases and 0 bases respectively, with 7 bases between them. The CDR3: CAIRGISTDTQYF. CDR3 coding DNA: TGTGCCATCAGAGGTATTAGCACAGATACGCAGTATTTT.

This rearrangement joins TRBV20-1 to TRBJ2-1, with D maybe TRBD2 (6 bases). Looked up from germline, CDR1 is DFQATT and CDR2 is SNEGSKA (reference sequence). The CDR3 contains 12 residues. V lost 7 bases to trimming and J lost 3 bases, with 10 bases between them. DNA for the CDR3: TGCAGTGGGGGGAGGCGCTACAATGAGCAGTTCTTC. Its protein is CSGGRRYNEQFF.

V and J are TRBV19 and TRBJ2-2; weak D call: TRBD2 (5 bases). V was trimmed by 4 bases and J by 4 bases, leaving 10 bases between them. From germline, CDR1 is LNHDA and CDR2 SQIVND (reference sequence). This CDR3 is built from 14 residues. The CDR3 coding sequence is TGTGCCAGTAGTAAGAGCGGATTCACCGGGGAGCTGTTTTTT. Translation: CASSKSGFTGELFF.

The gene calls are TRBV20-1 and TRBJ1-5; D remains ambiguous. The CDR3 is 13 amino acids. From germline, CDR1 is DFQATT and CDR2 SNEGSKA (reference sequence). V was cut by 6 bases and J by 7 bases, with 16 bases left in between. The CDR3 DNA follows: TGCAGTGCAAAAAAGGCGGGTGCGCAGCCCCAGCATTTT. This gives the protein CSAKKAGAQPQHF.

This clonotype was recorded a few times. J is TRBJ2-1 and V is TRBV6-2 or TRBV6-3; 12 bases map to TRBD2. The CDR3 sequence is 15 residues long. In germline, CDR1 is MNHEY, CDR2 SVGEGT. V dropped 6 bases and J dropped 2; count of bases not matched to a gene: 2. CDR3 nucleotide sequence: TGTGCCAGCAGGTCTAGCGGGAGGGCCTACAATGAGCAGTTCTTC. This codes for CASRSSGRAYNEQFF.